The 16 T cell receptor beta chains in this list originate from one sample, sequenced in a study of T-cell memory formation after mild COVID-19. TCRdb reprocessed the 5' RACE reads via MiXCR and lists one record per CDR3 protein. Of roughly 110,000 distinct CDR3 sequences in the sample, about a fifth were seen once. Sequenced sample: PBMCs or a T cell subset sorted from them (not recorded which). Receptors were obtained from a man in his late teens or twenties who had mild COVID-19 (a few samples of this study predate the infection). Cell type and time point are not known.

The chain links TRBV19 to TRBJ1-2; D is undetermined. With 11 bases removed from V and 6 bases from J, the gap between germline ends came to 19 bases. Germline CDR1 is LNHDA and CDR2 is SQIVND (reference sequence). The length of the CDR3 is 13 residues. CDR3 in DNA: TGTGCCTCAGGTGTGGGCGGGTTCGATGGCTACACCTTC. Its translation is CASGVGGFDGYTF.

This clonotype was picked up a small number of times. This sequence joins TRBV6-5 and TRBJ1-1, with a tentative D call TRBD1 (5 bases). Germline loops: CDR1 MNHEY, CDR2 SVGAGI. The CDR3 is 14 amino acids. Trimming removed 3 bases from V and 4 bases from J, with 12 bases in between. The CDR3: CASSYGRGTTEAFF. In DNA form, the CDR3 reads TGTGCCAGCAGTTATGGGAGGGGCACCACTGAAGCTTTCTTT.

The chain carries TRBV6-2 or TRBV6-3 and TRBJ2-1; D unresolved. CDR1 is MNHEY and CDR2 is SVGEGT in the germline V gene. V was cut by 8 bases and J by 2 bases, with 13 bases left in between. This CDR3 region has 14 residues. The CDR3 here is CASLRAGTYNEQFF. CDR3 DNA sequence: TGTGCCAGCCTCCGGGCCGGCACCTACAATGAGCAGTTCTTC.

The chain has TRBV7-6 and TRBJ2-7, with 8 bases aligning to TRBD1. J gave up 5 bases and V 0 bases, and 6 bases lay outside the gene matches. This CDR3 region has 15 residues. CDR1 SGHVS and CDR2 FNYEAQ come from the germline V gene. CDR3 sequence (DNA): TGTGCCAGCAGCTTAGCGGACAGGGAGCGGGACGAGCAGTACTTC. It translates to CASSLADRERDEQYF.

This clonotype was detected only a few times. V and J are TRBV10-3 and TRBJ1-1; 7 positions agree with TRBD1. The CDR3 is made up of 14 amino acids. The V gene's germline CDR1 is ENHRY and CDR2 SYGVKD. Unmatched junction bases numbered 4, after V lost 5 bases and J lost 1 base. The chain's CDR3 is CAISPDRPNTEAFF. CDR3 DNA: TGTGCCATCAGTCCGGACAGGCCGAACACTGAAGCTTTCTTT.

This sequence joins TRBV19 and TRBJ2-7; 12 bases fit TRBD2. CDR1 is LNHDA, CDR2 SQIVND, per germline (reference sequence). Trimming cost V 5 bases and J 2 bases; bases outside gene matches: 4. This CDR3 has 15 residues. CDR3 nucleotides: TGTGCCAGTAGTGTAACTAGCGGGGGGACCTACGAGCAGTACTTC. It yields the protein CASSVTSGGTYEQYF.

This clonotype came up a few times. The V call is TRBV6-2 or TRBV6-3, the J call TRBJ2-3; TRBD2 matches at 8 bases. Germline V lookup: CDR1 MNHEY, CDR2 SVGEGT. The CDR3 is 17 residues long. The trim removed 2 bases at V and 3 bases at J, leaving 10 bases unmatched. CDR3 loop: CASSYPPGGGQTDTQYF. In nucleotides, the CDR3 is TGTGCCAGCAGTTACCCCCCGGGCGGGGGGCAGACAGATACGCAGTATTTT.

V is TRBV18 and J is TRBJ2-7, with 8 bases lining up with TRBD2. The CDR3 spans 16 residues. The J segment lost 0 bases and the V segment lost 2 bases, leaving 6 bases of the junction unmatched. The germline V gene encodes CDR1 KGHSH and CDR2 LQKENI. CDR3 sequence (DNA): TGTGCCAGCTCACCAACGACTAGCGCAAACTCCTACGAGCAGTACTTC. It yields the protein CASSPTTSANSYEQYF.

This chain uses TRBV7-9 with TRBJ1-2; 9 bases are shared with TRBD1. Losses at the gene ends were 5 bases for V and 6 bases for J; bases not matched to a gene: 13. The CDR3 totals 16 residues. Germline assignment: CDR1 SEHNR and CDR2 FQNEAQ (reference sequence). For the CDR3, the DNA is TGTGCCAGCAGCCCGCGGGACAGGGAGATTAAAGATGGCTACACCTTC. As protein: CASSPRDREIKDGYTF.

This clonotype was observed a few times. V is TRBV4-1 and J is TRBJ1-2, with unresolved D. Germline V lookup: CDR1 MGHRA, CDR2 YSYEKL. Trimming took off 0 bases at V and 6 bases at J, with 11 bases between the two ends. CDR3 length equals 14 residues. In DNA, the CDR3 is TGCGCCAGCAGCCAAGATTTACAGCAACATGGCTACACCTTC. It specifies CASSQDLQQHGYTF.

This clonotype was picked up many times. V usage is TRBV6-5 and J usage is TRBJ1-5, with no clear D. V shed 6 bases and J shed 5 bases, with 14 bases lying between them. This CDR3 comprises 14 residues. CDR1 is MNHEY and CDR2 is SVGAGI in the germline V gene. As DNA, the CDR3 is TGTGCCAGCAGCTTGACGGGAGGTTATCAGCCCCAGCATTTT. Translated: CASSLTGGYQPQHF.

V and J are TRBV12-3 or TRBV12-4 and TRBJ1-1; no firm D call. CDR3 length: 14 amino acids. Trimming removed 1 base at V and 3 bases at J, with 9 bases between. The CDR3 DNA sequence: TGTGCCAGCAGTTTAGGCCCGACTGACACTGAAGCTTTCTTT. This codes for CASSLGPTDTEAFF.

This clonotype was counted a few times. The chain combines TRBV6-1 with TRBJ1-4, with 7 bases aligning to TRBD1. Germline trimming cut 7 bases from V and 0 bases from J; bases unmatched to any gene: 5. Per germline, CDR1 MNHNS and CDR2 SASEGT. This CDR3 is 15 amino acids long. The CDR3 DNA sequence: TGTGCCAGCATCGCGGGACAGTCAACTAATGAAAAACTGTTTTTT. Amino acids: CASIAGQSTNEKLFF.

This sequence joins TRBV12-3 or TRBV12-4 and TRBJ2-1, with 10 bases fitting TRBD2. V lost 3 bases to trimming and J lost 10 bases; unmatched junction nucleotides: 6. The CDR3 has 14 residues. CDR3 nucleotides: TGTGCCAGCAGTTTGAGCGGGGGGGCCCAAGAGCAGTTCTTC. This gives the protein CASSLSGGAQEQFF.

The rearrangement uses TRBV7-3 and TRBJ2-2, with 7 bases lining up with TRBD1. The junction had 3 bases not matched to a gene; V was cut back by 5 bases and J by 3 bases. The CDR3 is made up of 14 amino acids. In germline, CDR1 is SGHTA, CDR2 FQGTGA. CDR3 bases: TGTGCCAGCAGCCCAGGGGGTCACACCGGGGAGCTGTTTTTT. Protein: CASSPGGHTGELFF.

The chain couples TRBV7-9 to TRBJ1-1; TRBD1 might be the D (5 bases). The CDR3 extends over 12 amino acids. The V end was cut by 4 bases, the J end by 7 bases, with 10 bases between. Looked up from germline, CDR1 is SEHNR and CDR2 is FQNEAQ (reference sequence). DNA of the CDR3: TGTGCCAGCAGCTCTAAAGGGGTTGAAGCTTTCTTT. Protein sequence: CASSSKGVEAFF. The entire variable domain, with the rest obtained from reference TRBV7-9 and TRBJ1-1, is as follows: DTGVSQNPRHKITKRGQNVTFRCDPISEHNRLYWYRQTLGQGPEFLTYFQNEAQLEKSRLLSDRFSAERPKGSFSTLEIQRTEQGDSAMYLCASSSKGVEAFFGQGTRLTVV.